Included here is one TCR beta chain sequence, with context. What it binds is not known. This sample was included in a study of OX40 agonist ivuxolimab in advanced cancers. For the study at large: Every 2 weeks, ivuxolimab was infused into the patients intravenously at between 0.01 and 10 mg/kg. Study-level results: At 0.1-3.0 mg/kg, partial responders had clonal expansion among the lowest observed. The authors also found low normalized T-cell clonal expansion in some nonresponders.

V shed 2 bases, J shed 3 bases, and the junction held 10 bases outside the gene matches. Germline V gives CDR1 MNHNS, CDR2 SASEGT. The CDR3 has 17 amino acids. Clones were sequenced by immunoSEQ multiplex PCR, and TCRdb holds only the in-frame ones, with some missing. The sample gives 43,000 or so clones, roughly 86% of which show up once; 30% to 35% is in the top ten. The sample in question was CD4+ or CD8+ T cells sorted from blood, obtained in a trial of the OX40 agonist ivuxolimab. This TCR was recovered from an adult with an advanced solid tumor such as melanoma, head and neck, liver or kidney cancer. The rearrangement uses TRBV6-1 and TRBJ2-5; TRBD2 aligns across 9 bases. CDR3 protein: CASSELIAGVNEETQYF. CDR3 in DNA: TGTGCCAGCAGTGAATTGATAGCGGGGGTGAACGAAGAGACCCAGTACTTC.